The 29 T cell receptor beta chains below come from one sample, sequenced in a study of OX40 agonist ivuxolimab in advanced cancers. The method was immunoSEQ multiplex PCR; TCRdb's version includes in-frame clones alone and lacks a portion of them. Of about 64,000 clones listed, approximately 90% are singletons. The source was CD4+ or CD8+ T cells sorted from blood, collected in a trial of the OX40 agonist ivuxolimab. The receptor set was obtained from an adult with an advanced solid tumor such as melanoma, head and neck, liver or kidney cancer.

V is TRBV6-5 and J is TRBJ1-2, with D tentatively TRBD1 (5 bases). CDR1 and CDR2 (germline): MNHEY, SVGAGI. With 6 bases removed from V and 7 bases from J, the gap between germline ends came to 15 bases. The CDR3 spans 13 residues. The chain's CDR3 is CASSLKGEGGYTF. In nucleotides, the CDR3 is TGTGCCAGCAGCCTCAAAGGGGAGGGTGGCTACACCTTC.

The chain uses TRBV29-1 and TRBJ1-1; 8 nucleotides line up with TRBD1. CDR1 is SQVTM and CDR2 is ANQGSEA in the germline V gene. With V trimmed by 7 bases and J by 6 bases, 10 bases remained unmatched. CDR3 size: 13 residues. CDR3 DNA sequence: TGCAGCGCCGTCTGGACAGGGAGAGCTGAAGCTTTCTTT. Translation gives CSAVWTGRAEAFF.

The chain combines TRBV7-6 with TRBJ2-1, with 12 bases that match TRBD2. This CDR3 spans 17 amino acids. Trimming removed 5 bases from V and 4 bases from J; junction bases left unmatched: 9. Germline V lookup: CDR1 SGHVS, CDR2 FNYEAQ. The CDR3 sequence is CASSPTGTSGHYNEQFF. CDR3 nucleotides: TGTGCCAGCAGCCCGACCGGGACTAGCGGGCATTACAATGAGCAGTTCTTC.

This rearrangement joins TRBV7-6 to TRBJ2-1; 9 bases agree with TRBD2. The CDR3 is made up of 15 amino acids. The V and J ends lost 1 base and 3 bases, in that order; junction bases with no gene match: 1. Germline V gives CDR1 SGHVS, CDR2 FNYEAQ. Here the CDR3 reads CASSLGLADYNEQFF. The CDR3, as DNA: TGTGCCAGCAGCTTAGGACTAGCGGACTACAATGAGCAGTTCTTC.

This clone has only a few counts. This chain uses TRBV19 with TRBJ1-2, with D uncertain. The CDR3 runs 13 residues. The germline gives CDR1 LNHDA, CDR2 SQIVND (reference sequence). The V end was cut by 6 bases, the J end by 0 bases, with 8 bases between. The DNA for the CDR3 is TGTGCCAGTAGGGCGTTAGCTAACTATGGCTACACCTTC. This sequence encodes CASRALANYGYTF.

CDR3 region: CASSPRTGGTEKLFF. CDR3 bases: TGTGCCAGCAGCCCCCGGACAGGGGGCACCGAAAAACTGTTTTTT. This chain connects TRBV11-2 to TRBJ1-4; 11 bases fit TRBD1. Unmatched junction bases numbered 7, after V lost 5 bases and J lost 8 bases. Germline V gene sequence: CDR1 SGHAT, CDR2 FQNNGV. There are 15 residues in the CDR3. Based on the CDR3 plus reference TRBV11-2 and TRBJ1-4, the full variable domain is EAGVAQSPRYKIIEKRQSVAFWCNPISGHATLYWYQQILGQGPKLLIQFQNNGVVDDSQLPKDRFSAERLKGVDSTLKIQPAKLEDSAVYLCASSPRTGGTEKLFFGSGTQLSVL.

This clone came up once. This chain uses TRBV19 with TRBJ2-7, with 14 bases fitting TRBD2. The trim removed 5 bases at V and 4 bases at J, leaving 10 bases unmatched. Germline V gene data show CDR1 as LNHDA and CDR2 as SQIVND (reference sequence). The CDR3 length is 17 residues. CDR3 in DNA: TGTGCCAGTAGTTCTGGGGGACTAGCGGGAGTTGGTTACGAGCAGTACTTC. Protein: CASSSGGLAGVGYEQYF.

This clone was detected a few times. The V and J genes are TRBV5-1 and TRBJ2-1, with D perhaps being TRBD1 or TRBD2 (5 bases each). V lost 4 bases and J lost 6, with 14 bases in between. The CDR3 contains 14 residues. Germline V gene sequence: CDR1 SGHRS, CDR2 YFSETQ. The CDR3 reads CASSQGPDGNEQFF. The CDR3 DNA reads TGCGCCAGCAGCCAGGGACCAGATGGCAATGAGCAGTTCTTC.

This chain connects TRBV28 to TRBJ1-3; D gene uncertain. The CDR3 length is 14 residues. V was clipped by 6 bases and J by 4 bases, with 13 bases between them. Germline loops: CDR1 MDHEN, CDR2 SYDVKM. The CDR3 reads CASSPPQRGNTIYF. The CDR3 bases are TGTGCCAGCAGCCCTCCCCAGAGGGGAAACACCATATATTTT.

This sequence joins TRBV5-6 and TRBJ1-2; D is uncertain. Looked up from germline, CDR1 is SGHDT and CDR2 is YYEEEE. Trimming cost V 6 bases and J 2 bases, with 14 bases left between them. The CDR3 loop spans 14 amino acids. The CDR3 nucleotides are TGTGCCAGCATCACCCAGTTGGAGAACTATGGCTACACCTTC. It translates to CASITQLENYGYTF. Together with reference TRBV5-6 and TRBJ1-2, the CDR3 gives the full variable domain: DAGVTQSPTHLIKTRGQQVTLRCSPKSGHDTVSWYQQALGQGPQFIFQYYEEEERQRGNFPDRFSGHQFPNYSSELNVNALLLGDSALYLCASITQLENYGYTFGSGTRLTVV.

The CDR3 here is CASLGLGLAGNEQFF. The CDR3 bases are TGTGCCAGCCTAGGGCTGGGACTAGCGGGGAATGAGCAGTTCTTC. This chain joins TRBV19 and TRBJ2-1; 13 positions agree with TRBD2. V shed 9 bases, J shed 7 bases, and the junction held 9 bases outside the gene matches. Germline loops: CDR1 LNHDA, CDR2 SQIVND (reference sequence). This CDR3 is 15 amino acids long. Full variable domain (outside the CDR3, taken from reference TRBV19 and TRBJ2-1): DGGITQSPKYLFRKEGQNVTLSCEQNLNHDAMYWYRQDPGQGLRLIYYSQIVNDFQKGDIAEGYSVSREKKESFPLTVTSAQKNPTAFYLCASLGLGLAGNEQFFGPGTRLTVL.

This chain links TRBV19 with TRBJ2-6, with D perhaps TRBD1 (6 bases). CDR3 length: 14 amino acids. Germline V gene sequence: CDR1 LNHDA, CDR2 SQIVND (reference sequence). Trimming removed 7 bases from V and 4 bases from J, with 11 bases in between. The CDR3 DNA sequence: TGTGCCAGTATCAACAGGGCGGGGGCCAACGTCCTGACTTTC. This codes for CASINRAGANVLTF.

DNA for the CDR3: TGTGCACGGGGGCGGGCTAATGAAAAACTGTTTTTT. Translated: CARGRANEKLFF. The V and J genes are TRBV30 and TRBJ1-4, with a weak D call TRBD1 (6 bases). Per germline, CDR1 GTSNPN and CDR2 SVGIG (reference sequence). The CDR3 sequence is 12 residues long.

This chain uses TRBV18 with TRBJ2-3; unclear D gene. Per the germline V gene, CDR1 is KGHSH and CDR2 is LQKENI. Trimming cost V 0 bases and J 0 bases, with 10 bases left between them. The CDR3 is 16 residues long. The CDR3 nucleotides are TGTGCCAGCTCACCACCGGGATTCGAAAGCACAGATACGCAGTATTTT. It yields the protein CASSPPGFESTDTQYF.

The chain recombines TRBV27 with TRBJ1-6, with 7 bases identical to TRBD1. This CDR3 is 14 amino acids long. Germline-derived CDR1 and CDR2 are MNHEY and SMNVEV (reference sequence). With 5 bases clipped from V and 10 bases from J, the junction kept 8 bases outside the gene matches. CDR3 nucleotides: TGTGCCAGCAGTCCAGACAGGGTTCTATCACCCCTCCACTTT. Protein product: CASSPDRVLSPLHF.

V usage is TRBV28 and J usage is TRBJ2-3, with 8 bases matching TRBD2. The junction had 8 bases not matched to a gene; V was cut back by 7 bases and J by 2 bases. The germline V gene encodes CDR1 MDHEN and CDR2 SYDVKM. The CDR3 runs to 15 residues. CDR3 residues: CASTPGGLDTDTQYF. The CDR3 coding sequence is TGTGCCAGCACCCCTGGGGGACTAGACACAGATACGCAGTATTTT. The full variable domain, completed using reference TRBV28 and TRBJ2-3, is DVKVTQSSRYLVKRTGEKVFLECVQDMDHENMFWYRQDPGLGLRLIYFSYDVKMKEKGDIPEGYSVSREKKERFSLILESASTNQTSMYLCASTPGGLDTDTQYFGPGTRLTVL.

V and J are TRBV6-5 and TRBJ2-5; D is unclear. Trimming removed 6 bases at V and 7 bases at J, with 9 bases between. The germline V gene encodes CDR1 MNHEY and CDR2 SVGAGI. CDR3 length: 11 amino acids. This CDR3 is CASRTRRTQYF. CDR3 bases: TGTGCCAGCAGGACACGACGGACCCAGTACTTC.

The rearrangement uses TRBV30 and TRBJ2-4; TRBD2 matches at 16 bases. CDR3 length: 17 amino acids. Germline assignment: CDR1 GTSNPN and CDR2 SVGIG (reference sequence). J was trimmed by 5 bases and V by 5 bases; bases with no gene match: 9. The CDR3 here is CAWAGTSGRVIQNIQYF. In DNA, the CDR3 is TGTGCCTGGGCCGGGACTAGCGGGAGGGTGATTCAAAACATTCAGTACTTC.

The chain employs TRBV30 and TRBJ2-7; D is unclear. V lost 1 base and J 2 bases, leaving 6 bases between the germline ends. Germline V gene sequence: CDR1 GTSNPN, CDR2 SVGIG (reference sequence). The CDR3 has 12 amino acids. The CDR3 sequence is CAWSDHPYEQYF. In DNA form, the CDR3 reads TGTGCCTGGAGTGATCATCCCTACGAGCAGTACTTC.

V is TRBV11-2 and J is TRBJ1-1, with D possibly TRBD1 on 6 matching bases. The CDR3 is 14 amino acids. The V end lost 4 bases, the J end lost 6 bases, and 15 bases lay between the germline ends. Germline V gene lookup returns CDR1 SGHAT and CDR2 FQNNGV. The CDR3 spells CASSSPGDGAEAFF. CDR3 bases: TGTGCCAGCAGCTCCCCAGGGGATGGGGCTGAAGCTTTCTTT.

This rearrangement joins TRBV6-7 to TRBJ1-5; 8 bases fit TRBD1. TRBV6-7 is labeled an ORF, and its function is uncertain. This CDR3 is built from 15 residues. Germline trimming cut 6 bases from V and 2 bases from J; bases unmatched to any gene: 6. CDR3 in amino acids: CASSTTGEGNQPQHF. For the CDR3, the DNA is TGTGCCAGCAGCACGACAGGGGAGGGCAATCAGCCCCAGCATTTT.

The chain joins TRBV25-1 to TRBJ2-2; possibly TRBD1 for D (6 bases). CDR1 MGHDK and CDR2 SYGVNS come from the germline V gene. Trimming took off 4 bases at V and 2 bases at J, with 11 bases between the two ends. The length of the CDR3 is 15 residues. CDR3 nucleotide sequence: TGTGCCAGCAGTGCGACAGGAGACAACACCGGGGAGCTGTTTTTT. Translated: CASSATGDNTGELFF. The variable domain in full, with the rest retrieved from reference TRBV25-1 and TRBJ2-2, is EADIYQTPRYLVIGTGKKITLECSQTMGHDKMYWYQQDPGMELHLIHYSYGVNSTEKGDLSSESTVSRIRTEHFPLTLESARPSHTSQYLCASSATGDNTGELFFGEGSRLTVL.

The chain links TRBV18 to TRBJ2-1; no clear D. The CDR3 consists of 14 residues. Germline assignment: CDR1 KGHSH and CDR2 LQKENI. V lost 2 bases and J 4 bases, leaving 9 bases between the germline ends. The CDR3 is CASSPMAEYNEQFF. The DNA for the CDR3 is TGTGCCAGCTCACCAATGGCCGAGTACAATGAGCAGTTCTTC.

The chain combines TRBV9 with TRBJ2-5; the match to TRBD2 covers 16 bases. The end of the DNA is better explained by TRBJ2-7, so the J call may be wrong. The CDR3 covers 17 residues. CDR1 and CDR2 from the germline V gene are SGDLS and YYNGEE. The CDR3 DNA reads as TGTGCCAGCAGCGTGGGGACTAGCGGGAGGGGCTTCTACGAGCAGTACTTC. Amino acids: CASSVGTSGRGFYEQYF.

The chain employs TRBV7-9 and TRBJ1-3; D gene ambiguous. This CDR3 spans 14 amino acids. The germline CDR1 and CDR2 sequences are SEHNR and FQNEAQ (reference sequence). The V gene lost 2 bases and the J gene lost 4 bases, with 9 bases spanning the gap. This CDR3 reads CASSLNLDGNTIYF. The CDR3 region has the DNA TGTGCCAGCAGCTTAAATCTGGACGGAAACACCATATATTTT.

The chain employs TRBV18 and TRBJ2-1, with 10 nucleotides matching TRBD2. V lost 5 bases, J lost 9 bases, and 10 bases stayed unmatched. The germline gives CDR1 KGHSH, CDR2 LQKENI. This CDR3 contains 15 residues. The CDR3 DNA is TGTGCCAGCTCAGATACTAGCGGGGCCCAAAGTGAGCAGTTCTTC. Protein: CASSDTSGAQSEQFF.

The sample holds a few counts of this clone. V usage is TRBV19 and J usage is TRBJ1-2; D remains ambiguous. This CDR3 region has 15 residues. Germline lookup yields CDR1 LNHDA and CDR2 SQIVND (reference sequence). V lost 2 bases and J 3 bases, leaving 13 bases between the germline ends. Here the CDR3 reads CASSIQVGQHYGYTF. The CDR3 nucleotides are TGTGCCAGTAGTATACAGGTCGGGCAGCACTATGGCTACACCTTC.

The gene calls are TRBV4-3 and TRBJ1-5, with unresolved D. The CDR3 is 15 residues long. Looked up from germline, CDR1 is LGHNA and CDR2 is YSLEER. Trimming took off 3 bases at V and 1 base at J, with 10 bases between the two ends. CDR3 coding DNA: TGCGCCAGCAGCCAGTGGTGGGCGAGCAATCAGCCCCAGCATTTT. Protein sequence: CASSQWWASNQPQHF.

The chain uses TRBV5-6 and TRBJ2-2, with 9 bases fitting TRBD1. The CDR3 covers 16 residues. Trimming cost V 2 bases and J 3 bases; bases outside gene matches: 5. Germline-derived CDR1 and CDR2 are SGHDT and YYEEEE. Written as DNA, the CDR3 is TGTGCCAGCAGCTTAAGACAGGGGGTATACACCGGGGAGCTGTTTTTT. It is translated as CASSLRQGVYTGELFF.